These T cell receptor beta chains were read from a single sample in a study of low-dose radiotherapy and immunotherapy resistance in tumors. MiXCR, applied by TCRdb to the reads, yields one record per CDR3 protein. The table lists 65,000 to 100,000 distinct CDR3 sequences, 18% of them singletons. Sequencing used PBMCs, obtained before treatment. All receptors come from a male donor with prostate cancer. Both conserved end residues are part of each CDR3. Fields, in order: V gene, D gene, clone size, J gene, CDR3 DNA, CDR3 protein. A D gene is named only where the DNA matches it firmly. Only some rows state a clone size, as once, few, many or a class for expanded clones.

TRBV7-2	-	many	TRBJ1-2	TGTGCCAGCAGCCCAAATGTTGGGGGCTACACCTTC	CASSPNVGGYTF
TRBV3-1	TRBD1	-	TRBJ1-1	TGTGCCAGCAGCCTACAGGGGGGCATCAACACTGAAGCTTTCTTT	CASSLQGGINTEAFF
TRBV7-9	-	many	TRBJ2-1	TGTGCCAGCAGCCCCGATCCCGTGGGTGAGCAGTTCTTC	CASSPDPVGEQFF
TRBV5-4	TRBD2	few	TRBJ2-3	TGTGCCAGCAGCGTCCAGCGGGGCCGCACAGATACGCAGTATTTT	CASSVQRGRTDTQYF
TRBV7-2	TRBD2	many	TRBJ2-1	TGTGCCAGCAGAACCGCACCCGGACTAGCGGGGGGGGGTGAGCAGTTCTTC	CASRTAPGLAGGGEQFF
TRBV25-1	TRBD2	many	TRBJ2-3	TGTGCCAGCAGTGAATACCCTAACAAGCGGGGGGGCATAGATACGCAGTATTTT	CASSEYPNKRGGIDTQYF
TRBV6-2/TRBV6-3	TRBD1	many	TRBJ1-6	TGTGCCAGCAGCCGAAGGGGACGACAGGGTTCCTATAATTCACCCCTCCACTTT	CASSRRGRQGSYNSPLHF
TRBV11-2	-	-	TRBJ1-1	TGTGCCAGCAGCCAGAGGGCAGGGCAGGTCACTGAAGCTTTCTTT	CASSQRAGQVTEAFF
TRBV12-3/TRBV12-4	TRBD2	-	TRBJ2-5	TGTGCCAGCAGGGGCCTTACTAGCGGGGGGGAGACCCAGTACTTC	CASRGLTSGGETQYF
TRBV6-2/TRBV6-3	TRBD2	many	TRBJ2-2	TGTGCCAGCAGGGCTAGCGGGGCCTCCAACACCGGGGAGCTGTTTTTT	CASRASGASNTGELFF
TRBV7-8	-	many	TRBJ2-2	TGTGCCAGCAGCTCACAGCGGGTCCCGAACACCGGGGAGCTGTTTTTT	CASSSQRVPNTGELFF
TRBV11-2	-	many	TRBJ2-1	TGTGCCAGCAGCTTAGGGACAGCCTACAATGAGCATTTCTTC	CASSLGTAYNEHFF
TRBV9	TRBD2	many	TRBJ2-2	TGTGCCAGCAGCGTAGGAGGGACTAGGGGGGTCGGGGAGCTGTTTTTT	CASSVGGTRGVGELFF
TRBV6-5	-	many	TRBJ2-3	TGTGCCAGCAGGGCGGCAGGGGGGACAGATACGCAGTATTTT	CASRAAGGTDTQYF
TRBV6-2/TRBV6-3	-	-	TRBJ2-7	TGTGCCAGCATCGGGACCACAGGGAGGAGCGAGCAGTACTTC	CASIGTTGRSEQYF
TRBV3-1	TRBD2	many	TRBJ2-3	TGTGCCAGCAGCCAAGTTTTGGCGGGGGGGCCCGGAGATACGCAGTATTTT	CASSQVLAGGPGDTQYF